This T cell receptor beta chain was documented in a study of blood T cell repertoires in COVID-19 (dated by TCRdb to about 2020). Context from the whole study: Collaborator samples came from the United States, Italy and Spain and covered acute and convalescent phases of COVID-19. The prospective study material was composed of cDNA or gDNA derived from T cells, B-cell-depleted T cells, or PBMCs. Deeply sampled blood TCRbeta repertoires from subjects exposed to, actively infected with, or recovered from COVID-19 were included in the dataset. Sample metadata almost always included a de-identified subject ID, COVID-19 status, age in years and sex. The repertoires were released in a freely available public database intended as a resource for research on the immune response to SARS-CoV-2. The samples were drawn from the first 160 participants of the ongoing ImmuneRACE study and from roughly 1,300 subjects provided by 6 global collaborators. Where available, HLA class I and class II types were taken from metadata supplied by the sample provider and were not determined by assay-based typing. Results the study describes overall, beyond this receptor: The quantity of clinical and demographic metadata differed by source and by participant and was supplied without curation.

Comment on this clone: The target of this receptor is not known. No base quality information exists; no much larger clone differs at one position.

The immunoSEQ Assay, a bias-controlled multiplex PCR, was used to amplify TCRbeta CDR3 regions from genomic DNA. Per the source publication's procedure: Nucleated cell counts per sample were estimated from amplification of reference gene primers within the assay. To quantify the absolute abundance of each unique TCRbeta CDR3 rearrangement, sequence reads were collapsed and filtered. For each sample, productive Simpson clonality was calculated as the square root of Simpson's diversity index over productive rearrangements. Held by TCRdb, this immuneACCESS table contains in-frame sequences only and omits some clones. Under half of the omission traces to an unresolved V gene where checked; the cause of the rest is unknown. That table gives V, J and clone size, and the DNA gave D and trimming. This sample comprises some 320,000 clones, more than 75% of them detected only once. About 2.4% of the sample goes to the ten largest clones.

Participants in the prospective study were aged about 18 to 95 years, lived in over 20 United States geographic areas, and enrolled through a virtual design. To assign participants to cohorts, the prospective study relied on clinical history that participants themselves reported in a screening survey and a study questionnaire. ImmuneRACE Cohort 3 recovered participants were defined by two consecutive negative NP/OP PCR tests, healthcare professional clearance, or symptom resolution. In the prospective study, whole blood, serum and a nasopharyngeal or oropharyngeal swab were collected from each participant by mobile phlebotomists. Over a roughly two-month period, participants in the prospective study had the option of providing additional blood draws and questionnaires. Before DNA extraction, blood samples from the prospective study were shipped at room temperature or frozen. From a lookup of the germline V gene (reference sequence), CDR1 and CDR2 are SEHNR and FQNEAQ. Including cysteine and phenylalanine, the CDR3 has 14 amino acids. Here the CDR3 DNA is all that survives: 42 bases in frame from base 1. V lost 4 bases and J lost 4 bases, and the count of bases not matched to a germline gene is 5.

The sample comprised PBMCs or T cells enriched from blood (not recorded which). The chain is made from TRBV7-9 and TRBJ1-1, with 8 junctional bases fitting TRBD1. This TCR was sampled from a man in his sixties who had recovered from COVID-19. DNA sequence: TGTGCCAGCAGCTCGGACAGGGAAATCACTGAAGCTTTCTTT. Translated, it reads CASSSDREITEAFF.